These 8 T cell receptor beta chains came from one sample sequenced in a study of neurological immune-mediated disorders (dated by TCRdb to the late 2010s). Library creation used 5' RACE. Data came from an Illumina HiSeq 2500. TCRdb's own reprocessing of the public reads used fastp at Q25 and MiXCR and kept productive beta chains. Rows with a matching CDR3 protein are joined into one entry that keeps the most common DNA and genes. This sample holds about 42,000 distinct CDR3 sequences; approximately 21% were observed only once. The top ten hold more than 4% of the sample. Sample time point, as interpreted from the label and publication: technical triplicate 3. Sequenced input: PBMCs. The source of these receptors is a man in his fifties or sixties with HTLV-1-associated myelopathy (HAM/TSP).

This clonotype was observed many times. The CDR3 reads CASSLANSYEQYF. The DNA for the CDR3 is TGTGCCAGCAGCTTAGCGAATTCCTACGAGCAGTACTTC. This rearrangement joins TRBV7-8 to TRBJ2-7; no definite D call. Germline V gene sequence: CDR1 SGHVS, CDR2 FQNEAQ. This CDR3 comprises 13 residues. V was trimmed by 0 bases and J by 1 base, leaving 4 bases between them.

The chain carries TRBV6-5 and TRBJ1-5; D ambiguous. Germline V gives CDR1 MNHEY, CDR2 SVGAGI. Trimming removed 4 bases at V and 4 bases at J, with 8 bases between. This CDR3 spans 13 amino acids. In DNA form, the CDR3 reads TGTGCCAGCAGTTCTCAGCAGAATCAGCCCCAGCATTTT. This sequence encodes CASSSQQNQPQHF.

There are many counts of this clonotype. The rearrangement links TRBV6-5 to TRBJ1-5; D might be TRBD1 (5 bases). The V and J ends lost 5 bases and 9 bases respectively, with 17 bases between them. From germline, CDR1 is MNHEY and CDR2 SVGAGI. The CDR3 consists of 14 residues. In nucleotides, the CDR3 is TGTGCCAGCAGTCGAGCCGGGGCAATGGGGCCCCAGCATTTT. It encodes CASSRAGAMGPQHF.

This clonotype came up many times. The CDR3 is CASSRTGARSNTGELFF. CDR3 nucleotides: TGTGCCAGCAGTCGGACAGGGGCCCGATCTAACACCGGGGAGCTGTTTTTT. The J gene is TRBJ2-2, the V gene TRBV12-3 or TRBV12-4; 9 bases agree with TRBD1. This CDR3 spans 17 amino acids. V lost 5 bases to trimming and J lost 2 bases; unmatched junction nucleotides: 9.

On this clonotype: Just one base apart from a much larger clone, this may be a read error. V and J are TRBV18 and TRBJ2-3; no reliable D call. Germline V CDR1 and CDR2: KGHSH, LQKENI. The CDR3 is made up of 13 amino acids. CDR3 nucleotides: TGTGTCAGCTCCCCGACGGTTGCAGATACGCAGTATTTT. The encoded protein is CVSSPTVADTQYF. Combining the CDR3 with reference TRBV18 and TRBJ2-3 gives the whole variable domain NAGVMQNPRHLVRRRGQEARLRCSPMKGHSHVYWYRQLPEEGLKFMVYLQKENIIDESGMPKERFSAEFPKEGPSILRIQQVVRGDSAAYFCVSSPTVADTQYFGPGTRLTVL.

This clonotype was seen repeatedly, ten times or more. The rearrangement joins TRBV7-3 to TRBJ1-1, with TRBD1 matching 7 bases. CDR1 SGHTA and CDR2 FQGTGA come from the germline V gene. The CDR3 is 15 residues long. The V segment lost 5 bases and the J segment 0 bases; nucleotides outside the gene matches: 6. In DNA form, the CDR3 reads TGTGCCAGCAGCCGAGGAGGGGGCATGAACACTGAAGCTTTCTTT. As protein: CASSRGGGMNTEAFF.

This clonotype was seen at least ten times. The V gene is TRBV7-9, the J gene TRBJ2-1, with 8 bases that match TRBD2. Germline V gene data show CDR1 as SEHNR and CDR2 as FQNEAQ (reference sequence). The V segment lost 5 bases and the J segment 9 bases; nucleotides outside the gene matches: 15. The CDR3 totals 16 residues. As DNA, the CDR3 is TGTGCCAGCAGCCCATACGGTACTAGCGGTGTCGGTGAGCAGTTCTTC. Amino acid sequence: CASSPYGTSGVGEQFF.

The chain uses TRBV2 and TRBJ1-1; D gene uncertain. V was shortened by 4 bases and J by 7 bases, with 13 bases between the two germline ends. The CDR3 spans 13 residues. Looked up from germline, CDR1 is SNHLY and CDR2 is FYNNEI. The CDR3 here is CASSVAKRLEAFF. The CDR3, as DNA: TGTGCCAGCAGTGTGGCCAAGCGCCTTGAAGCTTTCTTT.